The 20 T cell receptor beta chains below come from one sample, sequenced in a study of early T cells in non-severe SARS-CoV-2 infection (dated by TCRdb to the early 2020s). Receptor amplification or capture employed 5' RACE. Sequenced on a NextSeq 500. The public reads were reanalyzed by TCRdb: fastp trimming at Q25, MiXCR alignment, in-frame beta chains only. Here each entry gathers all rows of one CDR3 protein and keeps the most common genes and DNA. The sample records 30,000 to 40,000 distinct CDR3 sequences, 5% of which are singletons. The top ten hold 13% to 15% of the sample. Sequences were obtained from whole blood. These receptors all stem from an adult who was a healthcare worker with PCR-confirmed SARS-CoV-2 infection or an uninfected control (not recorded which).

The chain carries TRBV6-4 and TRBJ1-2; D gene ambiguous. Trimming stripped 8 bases from V and 2 bases from J, with 9 bases between. There are 12 residues in the CDR3. Germline V gene lookup returns CDR1 MRHNA and CDR2 SNTAGT. The CDR3 nucleotides are TGTGCCAGCTCGGACGGAAACTATGGCTACACCTTC. Translated: CASSDGNYGYTF.

This clonotype has at least ten counts. V is TRBV28 and J is TRBJ1-5; D not resolved. The CDR3 totals 16 residues. CDR1 is MDHEN and CDR2 is SYDVKM in the germline V gene. With 5 bases removed from V and 0 bases from J, the gap between germline ends came to 14 bases. The CDR3 region has the DNA TGTGCCAGCAGTCTTAACAGTTTCTATAGCAATCAGCCCCAGCATTTT. It yields the protein CASSLNSFYSNQPQHF.

This clonotype was counted many times. The chain joins TRBV3-1 to TRBJ1-1; D ambiguous. V dropped 1 base and J dropped 3 bases, with 6 bases sitting between them. Germline V lookup: CDR1 LGHDT, CDR2 YNNKEL (reference sequence). The CDR3 has 13 amino acids. CDR3 sequence (DNA): TGTGCCAGCAGCCAAGTGAGGGACACTGAAGCTTTCTTT. Translated, it gives CASSQVRDTEAFF.

The J gene is TRBJ2-1, the V gene TRBV3-1; D is perhaps TRBD2 (7 bases). V lost 8 bases and J lost 0, with 11 bases in between. CDR3 length equals 14 residues. CDR1 is LGHDT and CDR2 is YNNKEL in the germline V gene (reference sequence). The CDR3 DNA follows: TGTGCCAGCGGCGGGGGCCCCTCCTACAATGAGCAGTTCTTC. This encodes CASGGGPSYNEQFF.

Many counts were recorded for this clonotype. The chain carries TRBV3-1 and TRBJ1-6; D gene uncertain. The CDR3 has 14 residues. Trimming took off 1 base at V and 10 bases at J, with 11 bases between the two ends. Germline lookup yields CDR1 LGHDT and CDR2 YNNKEL (reference sequence). CDR3 sequence: CASSQGEMASPLHF. CDR3 sequence (DNA): TGTGCCAGCAGCCAAGGCGAAATGGCCTCACCCCTCCACTTT.

This chain uses TRBV5-1 with TRBJ1-4; no firm D call. Germline CDR1 SGHRS, CDR2 YFSETQ. CDR3 size: 14 residues. The V and J ends lost 4 bases and 5 bases respectively, with 12 bases between them. The CDR3 sequence is CASSPSTGNEKLFF. The CDR3 DNA reads as TGCGCCAGCAGCCCCAGCACGGGGAATGAAAAACTGTTTTTT.

This clonotype came up a few times. The chain recombines TRBV7-6 with TRBJ1-4, with D maybe TRBD1 (5 bases). V lost 4 bases and J lost 5, with 17 bases in between. The CDR3 is 16 amino acids. Germline loops: CDR1 SGHVS, CDR2 FNYEAQ. This CDR3 reads CASSSLNGGGNEKLFF. In DNA form, the CDR3 reads TGTGCCAGCAGCTCCCTTAATGGGGGTGGCAATGAAAAACTGTTTTTT. The entire variable domain, with the rest obtained from reference TRBV7-6 and TRBJ1-4, is as follows: GAGVSQSPRYKVTKRGQDVALRCDPISGHVSLYWYRQALGQGPEFLTYFNYEAQQDKSGLPNDRFSAERPEGSISTLTIQRTEQRDSAMYRCASSSLNGGGNEKLFFGSGTQLSVL.

This clonotype was seen ten or more times. The chain links TRBV11-2 to TRBJ2-1; TRBD1 is a possible D gene (5 bases). Per germline, CDR1 SGHAT and CDR2 FQNNGV. There are 15 residues in the CDR3. Trimming pared 5 bases from V and 7 bases from J, leaving 18 bases between. For the CDR3, the DNA is TGTGCCAGCAGCGGTTTAACAGGATCCCGTAATGAGCAGTTCTTC. Translating it yields CASSGLTGSRNEQFF.

The rearrangement links TRBV3-1 to TRBJ1-2; no definite D call. V lost 5 bases and J lost 1, with 14 bases in between. The length of the CDR3 is 15 residues. CDR1 is LGHDT and CDR2 is YNNKEL in the germline V gene (reference sequence). CDR3 loop: CASSNPGLINYGYTF. The CDR3 region has the DNA TGTGCCAGCAGCAACCCAGGACTGATTAACTATGGCTACACCTTC.

This clonotype was found many times. The chain couples TRBV29-1 to TRBJ2-2, with D unclear. V shed 4 bases and J shed 0 bases, with 9 bases lying between them. Germline lookup yields CDR1 SQVTM and CDR2 ANQGSEA. The CDR3 has 14 amino acids. The CDR3 bases are TGCAGCGTTGGTGGGGTTGCGAACACCGGGGAGCTGTTTTTT. It codes for CSVGGVANTGELFF.

In its sample, this clonotype was seen a few times. The gene calls are TRBV19 and TRBJ2-6, with D tentatively TRBD1 or TRBD2 (5 bases each). The germline gives CDR1 LNHDA, CDR2 SQIVND (reference sequence). The V end was cut by 7 bases, the J end by 3 bases, with 13 bases between. The CDR3 runs 15 residues. The CDR3, as DNA: TGTGCCAGTAACTACCGGGGCCTTGGGGCCAACGTCCTGACTTTC. It specifies CASNYRGLGANVLTF.

Note on this clonotype: Its ends do not fully match the called genes, so a read error is possible. The chain recombines TRBV5-6 with TRBJ2-5; possibly TRBD1 for D (6 bases). Germline values: CDR1 SGHDT, CDR2 YYEEEE. The CDR3 length is 14 residues. The CDR3 coding sequence is TGTGCCAGCAGCCCCACAGGGCCGCAAGGGACCCAGTACTTC. Protein: CASSPTGPQGTQYF.

This clonotype was seen at least ten times. The chain couples TRBV5-5 to TRBJ2-3; D is unresolved. CDR1 and CDR2 (germline): SGHKS, YYEKEE (reference sequence). Between the trimmed V and J ends, which lost 3 bases and 6 bases, there was a span of 11 bases. CDR3 size: 13 residues. CDR3 nucleotide sequence: TGTGCCAGCAGCTGGGCTGATTGGGATACGCAGTATTTT. Protein sequence: CASSWADWDTQYF.

The sample holds many counts of this clonotype. V is TRBV4-2 and J is TRBJ1-3; 8 bases fit TRBD1. The CDR3 totals 20 residues. Per germline, CDR1 LGHNA and CDR2 YNFKEQ. The trim removed 3 bases at V and 0 bases at J, leaving 16 bases unmatched. CDR3 DNA sequence: TGTGCCAGCAGCCATGCGCGAGGGACAGGCGGGGTTAACTCTGGAAACACCATATATTTT. This gives the protein CASSHARGTGGVNSGNTIYF.

The chain couples TRBV4-2 to TRBJ2-7; 7 bases map to TRBD1. CDR1 and CDR2 (germline): LGHNA, YNFKEQ. This CDR3 region has 17 residues. V was pared by 3 bases and J by 0 bases, with 11 bases of the junction left unmatched. The chain's CDR3 is CASSQDRMGQNSYEQYF. Written as DNA, the CDR3 is TGTGCCAGCAGCCAGGACAGAATGGGACAGAACTCCTACGAGCAGTACTTC.

The V gene is TRBV3-1, the J gene TRBJ2-5; tentatively, D is TRBD1 (5 bases). The CDR3 runs to 14 residues. Germline V gives CDR1 LGHDT, CDR2 YNNKEL (reference sequence). The germline V and J ends were trimmed by 1 base and 3 bases, with 9 bases remaining between them. In DNA, the CDR3 is TGTGCCAGCAGCCAAGTTGTCAGGGAAGAGACCCAGTACTTC. Translated: CASSQVVREETQYF.

This clonotype has ten or more counts. This chain joins TRBV7-2 and TRBJ2-3; tentative D call: TRBD2 (5 bases). Germline values: CDR1 SGHTA, CDR2 FQGNSA. Deletions cut 3 bases from V and 4 bases from J, with 14 bases between. The CDR3 sequence is 15 residues long. This CDR3 reads CASSFSSDVPDTQYF. For the CDR3, the DNA is TGTGCCAGCAGCTTTAGTAGCGACGTCCCAGATACGCAGTATTTT.

This clonotype was recorded many times. The chain couples TRBV7-2 to TRBJ2-1, with D possibly TRBD2 on 5 matching bases. Germline V CDR1 and CDR2: SGHTA, FQGNSA. The CDR3 consists of 16 residues. V lost 2 bases, J lost 3 bases, and 14 bases lay in between. In DNA form, the CDR3 reads TGTGCCAGCAGCTTACCCCCTAGCTCTTACTACAATGAGCAGTTCTTC. This codes for CASSLPPSSYYNEQFF.

This clonotype was observed at least ten times. The V call is TRBV20-1, the J call TRBJ2-5, with D perhaps matching TRBD1 (6 bases). Germline CDR1 and CDR2: DFQATT and SNEGSKA (reference sequence). V dropped 4 bases and J dropped 2 bases, with 17 bases sitting between them. This CDR3 is 15 amino acids long. The CDR3 DNA reads as TGCAGTGCTACCCACCTGGGACACCCTCAAGAGACCCAGTACTTC. It specifies CSATHLGHPQETQYF.

In this sample, this clonotype turned up many times. The chain links TRBV20-1 to TRBJ2-7; maybe TRBD1 (5 bases). Germline loops: CDR1 DFQATT, CDR2 SNEGSKA (reference sequence). The CDR3 length is 14 residues. V dropped 0 bases and J dropped 3 bases, with 12 bases sitting between them. CDR3 sequence (DNA): TGCAGTGCTAGAGAGGGAAGGGGTCACTACGAGCAGTACTTC. This codes for CSAREGRGHYEQYF.